The rows below give T cell receptor beta chains drawn from one sample of a study of T cells in narcolepsy. The assay was immunoSEQ multiplex PCR, and TCRdb's table has in-frame clones only and misses some. The sample lists tens of thousands of clones, 75% to 90% occurring once. Sequencing was performed on CD45RA- memory CD4+ T cells from PBMCs. All receptors come from a human donor with narcolepsy. Both conserved end residues are part of each CDR3. D genes are given only for firm matches. Not all rows give a size; the values are once, few, many and, for expanded clones, a class.

>NA|TRBD1|TRBV2|TRBJ1-5
CASEDRGYQPQHF
TGTGCCAGCGAAGACAGGGGGTATCAGCCCCAGCATTTT
>NA|NA|TRBV7-2|TRBJ1-3
CASSLPRSAGNTIYF
TGTGCCAGCAGCTTACCCAGGTCAGCTGGAAACACCATATATTTT
>NA|NA|TRBV2|TRBJ2-7
CASRGLQGPSEQYF
TGTGCCAGCAGGGGATTACAGGGACCAAGCGAGCAGTACTTC
>few|NA|TRBV27|TRBJ2-5
CASSLTVRGIQYF
TGTGCCAGCAGTTTAACAGTTCGGGGGATCCAGTACTTC
>NA|NA|TRBV6-1|TRBJ1-5
CASSEGTQGRNQPQHF
TGTGCCAGCAGTGAAGGAACCCAGGGAAGGAATCAGCCCCAGCATTTT
>NA|NA|TRBV28|TRBJ1-1
CASSLRHMNTEAFF
TGTGCCAGCAGTTTGAGACATATGAACACTGAAGCTTTCTTT
>NA|NA|TRBV14|TRBJ2-7
CASSPLNGGQYF
TGTGCCAGCAGCCCTTTAAACGGTGGGCAGTACTTC
>NA|NA|TRBV16|TRBJ1-1
CASIPTRGNTEAFF
TGTGCCAGCATCCCCACCCGAGGGAACACTGAAGCTTTCTTT
>NA|TRBD2|TRBV6-5|TRBJ2-7
CASSSPLAGALWQYF
TGTGCCAGCAGTTCCCCACTAGCGGGGGCGTTGTGGCAGTACTTC
>NA|NA|TRBV18|TRBJ2-1
CASGLGPGEQFF
TGTGCCAGCGGACTTGGTCCGGGCGAGCAGTTCTTC
>NA|TRBD2|TRBV19|TRBJ2-5
CASSSLAGEGETQYF
TGTGCCAGTAGTTCACTAGCGGGGGAGGGAGAGACCCAGTACTTC
>NA|NA|TRBV4-2|TRBJ2-1
CASSQEAAPRVDEQFF
TGTGCCAGCAGCCAAGAGGCGGCACCCCGGGTCGATGAGCAGTTCTTC
>NA|NA|TRBV6-5|TRBJ1-5
CASLTGLGQPQHF
TGTGCCAGCCTAACAGGGCTGGGTCAGCCCCAGCATTTT
>NA|TRBD1|TRBV5-1|TRBJ2-3
CAGSLDGTGPDTQYF
TGCGCCGGCAGCTTGGACGGGACAGGGCCAGATACGCAGTATTTT
>NA|TRBD1|TRBV28|TRBJ1-5
CASFPGGISNQPQHF
TGTGCCAGCTTTCCAGGGGGGATTAGCAATCAGCCCCAGCATTTT
>NA|TRBD1|TRBV29-1|TRBJ1-5
CSVGQRNNQPQHF
TGCAGCGTGGGACAGCGGAACAATCAGCCCCAGCATTTT
>NA|NA|TRBV28|TRBJ1-2
CASSDPAVVYGYTF
TGTGCCAGCAGTGACCCTGCGGTGGTCTATGGCTACACCTTC
>NA|TRBD1|TRBV19|TRBJ1-1
CASSPQTGGYTEAFF
TGTGCCAGTAGTCCCCAGACAGGGGGATACACTGAAGCTTTCTTT
>NA|NA|TRBV9|TRBJ2-2
CASSVTGNTGELFF
TGTGCCAGCAGCGTTACAGGGAACACCGGGGAGCTGTTTTTT
>NA|NA|TRBV29-1|TRBJ1-2
CSVKGNNYGYTF
TGCAGCGTTAAGGGGAATAACTATGGCTACACCTTC
>few|TRBD1|TRBV5-1|TRBJ2-1
CASSLGQGASYNEQFF
TGCGCCAGCAGCTTAGGGCAGGGGGCGTCCTACAATGAGCAGTTCTTC
>NA|NA|TRBV19|TRBJ1-2
CASSMGQGYGYTF
TGTGCCAGTAGTATGGGACAAGGCTATGGCTACACCTTC
>once|TRBD1|TRBV25-1|TRBJ2-2
CASSVTGGGSTGELFF
TGTGCCAGCAGTGTAACAGGGGGCGGAAGCACCGGGGAGCTGTTTTTT
>NA|NA|TRBV5-1|TRBJ1-3
CASGWTEGNTIYF
TGCGCCAGCGGTTGGACAGAGGGAAACACCATATATTTT
>NA|TRBD2|TRBV11-1|TRBJ2-1
CASSREGLRTSGSVGEQFF
TGTGCCAGCAGCCGGGAGGGGTTACGGACTAGCGGGAGCGTAGGGGAGCAGTTCTTC
>NA|TRBD1|TRBV11-3|TRBJ1-1
CASSFQGQVDSEAFF
TGTGCCAGCAGCTTCCAAGGACAGGTAGACTCTGAAGCTTTCTTT
>NA|NA|TRBV19|TRBJ1-1
CASRRQSRLNTEAFF
TGTGCCAGTCGCCGACAGTCCAGGTTAAACACTGAAGCTTTCTTT
>few|TRBD1|TRBV9|TRBJ1-2
CASSARDRVVYGYTF
TGTGCCAGCAGCGCCCGGGACAGGGTCGTCTATGGCTACACCTTC
>NA|TRBD2|TRBV5-6|TRBJ2-7
CASSFTSGSGEQYF
TGTGCCAGCAGCTTTACTAGCGGGAGTGGCGAGCAGTACTTC
>NA|NA|TRBV18|TRBJ1-1
CASSPTRGEAFF
TGTGCCAGCTCACCAACGAGGGGGGAAGCTTTCTTT
>NA|TRBD2|TRBV11-3|TRBJ2-1
CASRLSGTGNEQFF
TGTGCCAGCAGACTAAGCGGGACGGGAAATGAGCAGTTCTTC
>NA|TRBD2|TRBV27|TRBJ2-7
CASRRAGAGYEQYF
TGTGCCAGCCGAAGAGCGGGAGCGGGGTACGAGCAGTACTTC
>NA|NA|TRBV30|TRBJ1-5
CAWRDGRAYSNQPQHF
TGTGCCTGGAGGGATGGCAGGGCGTATAGCAATCAGCCCCAGCATTTT
>NA|NA|TRBV30|TRBJ1-5
CAWSGGPHSNQPQHF
TGTGCCTGGAGTGGGGGGCCTCATAGCAATCAGCCCCAGCATTTT
>NA|NA|TRBV10-1|TRBJ2-2
CASSESRGGDLRDPNTGELFF
TGCGCCAGCAGTGAGTCGAGGGGGGGTGATCTCCGGGACCCGAACACCGGGGAGCTGTTTTTT
>NA|NA|TRBV5-4|TRBJ2-3
CASTQPGTDTQYF
TGTGCCAGCACGCAACCGGGCACAGATACGCAGTATTTT
>NA|TRBD2|TRBV5-4|TRBJ2-3
CASLVSGAGTDTQYF
TGTGCCAGCCTGGTCAGCGGGGCGGGCACAGATACGCAGTATTTT
>NA|TRBD2|TRBV30|TRBJ2-7
CAWSPGLAYEQYF
TGTGCCTGGAGTCCCGGACTAGCCTACGAGCAGTACTTC
>few|TRBD1|TRBV19|TRBJ1-2
CASSMLTGGHGYTF
TGTGCCAGTAGTATGTTGACAGGGGGCCATGGCTACACCTTC
>NA|NA|TRBV5-4|TRBJ2-1
CASSRDWGDEQFF
TGTGCCAGCAGCCGGGACTGGGGCGATGAGCAGTTCTTC
>NA|TRBD1|TRBV28|TRBJ2-6
CASSVDRRWKVTNVLTF
TGTGCCAGCAGCGTGGACAGGCGCTGGAAGGTAACCAACGTCCTGACTTTC
>NA|TRBD1|TRBV2|TRBJ1-1
CASSGGQGATSKEAFF
TGTGCCAGCAGCGGAGGACAGGGCGCTACTTCAAAGGAAGCTTTCTTT
>NA|NA|TRBV6-6|TRBJ2-7
CASSARQGGTYEQYF
TGTGCCAGCAGTGCTCGACAGGGAGGAACCTACGAGCAGTACTTC
>NA|NA|TRBV6-1|TRBJ2-1
CASRGPGGNEQFF
TGTGCCAGCAGGGGACCAGGGGGGAATGAGCAGTTCTTC
>NA|NA|TRBV27|TRBJ1-2
CASRSGERLFGYTF
TGTGCCAGCAGGTCGGGGGAGAGGCTTTTTGGCTACACCTTC
>NA|TRBD2|TRBV25-1|TRBJ2-3
CASSTVSGRSTDTQYF
TGTGCCAGCTCCACCGTAAGCGGGAGAAGCACAGATACGCAGTATTTT
>NA|NA|TRBV27|TRBJ1-1
CASRKPTGLNTEAFF
TGTGCCAGCAGGAAACCGACAGGATTGAACACTGAAGCTTTCTTT
>NA|NA|TRBV7-9|TRBJ1-5
CASSPTGDQPQHF
TGTGCCAGCAGCCCCACCGGGGATCAGCCCCAGCATTTT
>NA|TRBD1|TRBV13|TRBJ2-2
CASSHTRTGIAGELFF
TGTGCCAGCAGCCACACCCGGACAGGGATCGCCGGGGAGCTGTTTTTT
>NA|NA|TRBV7-9|TRBJ2-1
CASSLGQEYNEQFF
TGTGCCAGCAGCTTAGGGCAGGAATACAATGAGCAGTTCTTC
>NA|TRBD2|TRBV11-2|TRBJ2-5
CASCGGYQETQYF
TGTGCCAGTTGCGGGGGGTACCAAGAGACCCAGTACTTC
>once|TRBD2|TRBV7-8|TRBJ2-5
CASSSVAGRETQYF
TGTGCCAGCAGCTCGGTAGCGGGACGGGAGACCCAGTACTTC
>NA|NA|TRBV7-9|TRBJ2-5
CASSLEASIGRETQYF
TGTGCCAGCAGCTTAGAGGCTAGCATAGGTCGGGAGACCCAGTACTTC
>NA|NA|TRBV18|TRBJ2-1
CASSPSRVSLENEQFF
TGTGCCAGCTCACCAAGTCGGGTGAGCTTAGAAAATGAGCAGTTCTTC
>few|TRBD1|TRBV30|TRBJ2-3
CAWSRPGTGGTDTQYF
TGTGCCTGGAGCAGACCCGGGACAGGGGGCACAGATACGCAGTATTTT
>once|TRBD1|TRBV9|TRBJ2-7
CASSVGPGGGIPPYEQYF
TGTGCCAGCAGCGTAGGCCCAGGGGGCGGGATACCTCCCTACGAGCAGTACTTC
>NA|NA|TRBV11-3|TRBJ2-1
CASSPIGEGYNEQFF
TGTGCCAGCAGCCCGATCGGGGAAGGGTACAATGAGCAGTTCTTC
>NA|NA|TRBV5-1|TRBJ1-1
CASSLGSGQNTEAFF
TGCGCCAGCAGCTTGGGTTCGGGACAGAACACTGAAGCTTTCTTT
>once|TRBD1|TRBV7-3|TRBJ2-1
CASSAGTGFVNEQFF
TGTGCCAGCAGCGCGGGGACAGGATTTGTCAATGAGCAGTTCTTC